These T cell receptor beta chains were read from a single sample in a study of PD-L1 blockade in urothelial cancer. Libraries were prepared by immunoSEQ multiplex PCR; TCRdb keeps only in-frame clonotypes and omits some of them. Of some 56,000 clones listed, roughly 80% are singletons. The sequenced sample was PBMCs, obtained around atezolizumab (anti-PD-L1) treatment. The receptors here all came from a man aged 50 to 59 with urothelial cancer. Each CDR3 is given with its conserved first and last residue. The D gene is left open where the match is weak. Not every row has a clone size; where given, it reads once, few, many or a size class.

j_call: TRBJ1-1
v_call: TRBV9
clone_size: NA
d_call: TRBD1
cdr3_nt: TGTGCCAGCAGCGACCCAGGGGGCCGCACTGAAGCTTTCTTT
cdr3_aa: CASSDPGGRTEAFF

j_call: TRBJ2-7
v_call: TRBV18
clone_size: once
d_call: TRBD2
cdr3_nt: TGTGCCAGCTCACCGTTAAGCGGGGGGGCGATCTACGAGCAGTACTTC
cdr3_aa: CASSPLSGGAIYEQYF

j_call: TRBJ1-1
v_call: TRBV9
clone_size: NA
d_call: TRBD1
cdr3_nt: TGTGCCAGCAACCCCAGGGGGGTCAACACTGAAGCTTTCTTT
cdr3_aa: CASNPRGVNTEAFF

j_call: TRBJ1-1
v_call: TRBV7-8
clone_size: once
d_call: NA
cdr3_nt: TGTGCCAGCAGCCCCCGTAACAGAGACACTGAAGCTTTCTTT
cdr3_aa: CASSPRNRDTEAFF

j_call: TRBJ1-3
v_call: TRBV5-4
clone_size: medium-sized
d_call: NA
cdr3_nt: TGTGCCAGCAGCTCTTCAGGAGGCCTCCTCTCTGGAAACACCATATATTTT
cdr3_aa: CASSSSGGLLSGNTIYF

j_call: TRBJ2-7
v_call: TRBV7-8
clone_size: NA
d_call: TRBD1
cdr3_nt: TGTGCCAGCAGCCAACAACCTAGACTCAGGGGGCAGGACGAGCAGTACTTC
cdr3_aa: CASSQQPRLRGQDEQYF

j_call: TRBJ1-1
v_call: TRBV19
clone_size: NA
d_call: TRBD1
cdr3_nt: TGTGCCAGTAGTACTTGGGACAGGGGAGCCGCTGAAGCTTTCTTT
cdr3_aa: CASSTWDRGAAEAFF

j_call: TRBJ2-2
v_call: TRBV4-3
clone_size: NA
d_call: NA
cdr3_nt: TGCGCCAGCAGCCAAGTAAGAAAGAGGGAGTGGACCGGGGAGCTGTTTTTT
cdr3_aa: CASSQVRKREWTGELFF

j_call: TRBJ1-5
v_call: TRBV29-1
clone_size: NA
d_call: TRBD1
cdr3_nt: TGCAGCGGTGGACAGGGGGCAGGTCAGCCCCAGCATTTT
cdr3_aa: CSGGQGAGQPQHF

j_call: TRBJ1-5
v_call: TRBV15
clone_size: NA
d_call: NA
cdr3_nt: TGTGCCACCAGCAGAGTAGAGGGGGAGAATCAGCCCCAGCATTTT
cdr3_aa: CATSRVEGENQPQHF

j_call: TRBJ1-2
v_call: TRBV5-1
clone_size: NA
d_call: NA
cdr3_nt: TGCGCCAGCAGCTTGGAGGGCAGGGGCTATGGCTACACCTTC
cdr3_aa: CASSLEGRGYGYTF

j_call: TRBJ1-1
v_call: TRBV11-2
clone_size: once
d_call: NA
cdr3_nt: TGTGCCAGCAGGCCTATCCGCGGGACGATTAACACTGAAGCTTTCTTT
cdr3_aa: CASRPIRGTINTEAFF

j_call: TRBJ1-6
v_call: TRBV13
clone_size: NA
d_call: NA
cdr3_nt: TGTGCCAGCAGCGCGTCTCGGAGGGATTCACCCCTCCACTTT
cdr3_aa: CASSASRRDSPLHF

j_call: TRBJ1-3
v_call: TRBV15
clone_size: NA
d_call: TRBD1
cdr3_nt: TGTGCCACCAGCGACAGGGAAAACGGAAACACCATATATTTT
cdr3_aa: CATSDRENGNTIYF

j_call: TRBJ2-2
v_call: TRBV5-6
clone_size: NA
d_call: TRBD1
cdr3_nt: TGTGCCAGCAGCTTGGGGGACAGGGTGCACACCGGGGAGCTGTTTTTT
cdr3_aa: CASSLGDRVHTGELFF

j_call: TRBJ1-4
v_call: TRBV19
clone_size: few
d_call: TRBD1
cdr3_nt: TGTGCCAGTAGTATTACCGGGACAGGGGAGGAAAAACTGTTTTTT
cdr3_aa: CASSITGTGEEKLFF

j_call: TRBJ2-3
v_call: TRBV9
clone_size: NA
d_call: NA
cdr3_nt: TGTGCCAGCAGCGTAGTCGAGGGTACAGATACGCAGTATTTT
cdr3_aa: CASSVVEGTDTQYF

j_call: TRBJ2-3
v_call: TRBV6-4
clone_size: NA
d_call: TRBD1
cdr3_nt: TGTGCCAGCAGTGACTCAGGAAGGACAGGGCACACAGATACGCAGTATTTT
cdr3_aa: CASSDSGRTGHTDTQYF

j_call: TRBJ2-1
v_call: TRBV5-1
clone_size: NA
d_call: TRBD2
cdr3_nt: TGCGCCAGCAGCATAGAGGGAGGGCCCTCCGAGCAGTTCTTC
cdr3_aa: CASSIEGGPSEQFF

j_call: TRBJ2-6
v_call: TRBV2
clone_size: NA
d_call: TRBD1
cdr3_nt: TGTGCCAGCAGTGGATGGCAGGGGGCAGGTGGGGCCAACGTCCTGACTTTC
cdr3_aa: CASSGWQGAGGANVLTF

j_call: TRBJ1-1
v_call: TRBV6-5
clone_size: once
d_call: TRBD1
cdr3_nt: TGTGCCAGCAGTCCCAGGGGGCCGAGCACTGAAGCTTTCTTT
cdr3_aa: CASSPRGPSTEAFF

j_call: TRBJ2-7
v_call: TRBV27
clone_size: once
d_call: NA
cdr3_nt: TGTGCCAGCCGACAGGCGGGCCCACCATTGTACGAGCAGTACTTC
cdr3_aa: CASRQAGPPLYEQYF

j_call: TRBJ2-3
v_call: TRBV30
clone_size: NA
d_call: NA
cdr3_nt: TGTGCCTGGGGAGGGCTAGCTATAGATACGCAGTATTTT
cdr3_aa: CAWGGLAIDTQYF

j_call: TRBJ2-7
v_call: TRBV6-1
clone_size: once
d_call: NA
cdr3_nt: TGTGCCAGCAGTGAAGCCGGACTACGCTACTCCTACGAGCAGTACTTC
cdr3_aa: CASSEAGLRYSYEQYF

j_call: TRBJ2-7
v_call: TRBV11-2
clone_size: NA
d_call: TRBD2
cdr3_nt: TGTGCCAGCAGAAAATTCTCAGGACTAGCGGGGCACGAGCAGTACTTC
cdr3_aa: CASRKFSGLAGHEQYF

j_call: TRBJ2-1
v_call: TRBV5-1
clone_size: NA
d_call: TRBD2
cdr3_nt: TGCGCCAGCAGCTCGACTAGCGGGAGGGCCCCTGAGCAGTTCTTC
cdr3_aa: CASSSTSGRAPEQFF

j_call: TRBJ2-1
v_call: TRBV2
clone_size: once
d_call: NA
cdr3_nt: TGTGCCAGCAGGGCCGACAATGAGCAGTTCTTC
cdr3_aa: CASRADNEQFF

j_call: TRBJ2-2
v_call: TRBV11-3
clone_size: few
d_call: NA
cdr3_nt: TGTGCCAGCAGTCGGAGTAACACCGGGGAGCTGTTTTTT
cdr3_aa: CASSRSNTGELFF

j_call: TRBJ2-2
v_call: TRBV11-2
clone_size: NA
d_call: TRBD2
cdr3_nt: TGTGCCAGCAGCTTAAGAAGCGGGAGAGGGGCCGGGGAGCTGTTTTTT
cdr3_aa: CASSLRSGRGAGELFF

j_call: TRBJ2-1
v_call: TRBV7-7
clone_size: NA
d_call: TRBD2
cdr3_nt: TGTGCCAGCAGCTTAGGGGGACTAGCGGGAGGTAATGAGCAGTTCTTC
cdr3_aa: CASSLGGLAGGNEQFF

j_call: TRBJ1-1
v_call: TRBV10-2
clone_size: NA
d_call: NA
cdr3_nt: TGCGCCAGCAGTGAGTCATGGGGGGTCCTGAACACTGAAGCTTTCTTT
cdr3_aa: CASSESWGVLNTEAFF

j_call: TRBJ1-6
v_call: TRBV10-3
clone_size: few
d_call: TRBD1
cdr3_nt: TGTGCCATCAGTGAAAACAGGGGGCATTATTCACCCCTCCACTTT
cdr3_aa: CAISENRGHYSPLHF

j_call: TRBJ2-5
v_call: TRBV28
clone_size: NA
d_call: NA
cdr3_nt: TGTGCCAGCAGACCGACGGGTATTGAGACCCAGTACTTC
cdr3_aa: CASRPTGIETQYF

j_call: TRBJ2-3
v_call: TRBV11-2
clone_size: NA
d_call: TRBD2
cdr3_nt: TGTGCCAGCAGCCTAACCTTAGCGGGGTCAGGTCCAGATACGCAGTATTTT
cdr3_aa: CASSLTLAGSGPDTQYF

j_call: TRBJ1-2
v_call: TRBV6-5
clone_size: few
d_call: NA
cdr3_nt: TGTGCCAGCAGTAACCAGGGAGGTTGGGATGGCTACACCTTC
cdr3_aa: CASSNQGGWDGYTF

j_call: TRBJ1-3
v_call: TRBV2
clone_size: once
d_call: TRBD1
cdr3_nt: TGTGCCAGCAGAGATGGGACAGGCTACTCTGGAAACACCATATATTTT
cdr3_aa: CASRDGTGYSGNTIYF

j_call: TRBJ2-5
v_call: TRBV9
clone_size: NA
d_call: NA
cdr3_nt: TGTGCCAGCAGCGGGCGGCTGGGGGCAGACCAAGAGACCCAGTACTTC
cdr3_aa: CASSGRLGADQETQYF

j_call: TRBJ1-5
v_call: TRBV15
clone_size: NA
d_call: TRBD1
cdr3_nt: TGTGCCACCAGCAGGGGCACACAGGGGAATCAGCCCCAGCATTTT
cdr3_aa: CATSRGTQGNQPQHF

j_call: TRBJ2-7
v_call: TRBV28
clone_size: NA
d_call: TRBD1
cdr3_nt: TGTGCCAGCAGTTCGCCGGGACAGGACTACGAGCAGTACTTC
cdr3_aa: CASSSPGQDYEQYF